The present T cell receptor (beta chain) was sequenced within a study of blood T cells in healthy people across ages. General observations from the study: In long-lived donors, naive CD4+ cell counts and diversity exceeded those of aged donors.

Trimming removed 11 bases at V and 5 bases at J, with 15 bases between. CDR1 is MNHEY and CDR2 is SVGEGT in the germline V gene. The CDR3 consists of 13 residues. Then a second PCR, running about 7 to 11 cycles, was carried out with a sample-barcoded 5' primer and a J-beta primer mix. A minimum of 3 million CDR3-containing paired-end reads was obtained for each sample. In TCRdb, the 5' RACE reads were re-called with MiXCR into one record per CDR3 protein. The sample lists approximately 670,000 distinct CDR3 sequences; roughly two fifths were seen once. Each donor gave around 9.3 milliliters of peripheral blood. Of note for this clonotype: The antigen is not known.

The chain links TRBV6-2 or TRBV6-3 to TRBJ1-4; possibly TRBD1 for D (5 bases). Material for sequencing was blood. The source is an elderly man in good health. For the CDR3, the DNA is TGTGCCTGTCACCGGGACGTAAATGAAAAACTGTTTTTT. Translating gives CACHRDVNEKLFF.